The 3 T cell receptor beta chains presented below share a single source sample, sequenced in a study of blood T cell repertoires in COVID-19 (dated by TCRdb to the early 2020s). Receptor libraries were prepared by the immunoSEQ multiplex PCR assay. TCRdb carries this immuneACCESS record with in-frame sequences only. Its versions omit some clonotypes, under half of them owing to an unresolved V gene in the studies checked, with the rest unexplained. The sample data list around 150,000 clones, and roughly 82% of these were observed just once. Around 7% of the sample belongs to the ten largest clones. Specimen: peripheral blood. The origin of the receptors is a woman in her thirties or forties with COVID-19, enrolled during active disease.

This clone was detected only a few times. This sequence joins TRBV18 and TRBJ1-5; TRBD1 matches at 9 bases. The CDR3 extends over 15 amino acids. J gave up 6 bases and V 0 bases, and 3 bases lay outside the gene matches. CDR1 is KGHSH and CDR2 is LQKENI in the germline V gene. The CDR3 coding sequence is TGTGCCAGCTCACCACCGCCGGGACAGGGTCAGCCCCAGCATTTT. Its translation: CASSPPPGQGQPQHF. The full variable domain, rest sourced from reference TRBV18 and TRBJ1-5, is NAGVMQNPRHLVRRRGQEARLRCSPMKGHSHVYWYRQLPEEGLKFMVYLQKENIIDESGMPKERFSAEFPKEGPSILRIQQVVRGDSAAYFCASSPPPGQGQPQHFGDGTRLSIL.

This clone has only a few counts. The chain carries TRBV9 and TRBJ1-1; D is perhaps TRBD1 (5 bases). The germline CDR1 and CDR2 sequences are SGDLS and YYNGEE. Trimming shortened V by 2 bases and J by 4 bases, and 12 bases separated the two germline ends. The CDR3 contains 14 residues. The CDR3 loop is CASSVIGQGTEAFF. The CDR3 DNA reads as TGTGCCAGCAGCGTTATAGGGCAGGGCACTGAAGCTTTCTTT.

The chain recombines TRBV7-8 with TRBJ1-6, with TRBD1 identical over 7 bases. There are 16 residues in the CDR3. Germline assignment: CDR1 SGHVS and CDR2 FQNEAQ. V lost 3 bases to trimming and J lost 7 bases; unmatched junction nucleotides: 9. CDR3 DNA: TGTGCCAGCAGCTTTGCCCTAGGGGGCGTAAATTCACCCCTCCACTTT. Protein sequence: CASSFALGGVNSPLHF.